The T cell receptor (beta chain) under discussion was sequenced for a study of human T cells and chemical hapten exposure. The authors' total RNA extraction used unfractionated whole blood. Whole-study results and caveats: DPC sensitization did not alter TCRs above 1 in 1000 frequency.

Individual cDNA molecules received unique molecular identifiers in the library. Under the authors' procedure: TCR counts had a median of about 100,000 per sample and spanned roughly 20,000 to 750,000. In TCRdb, the 5' RACE reads were re-called with MiXCR into one record per CDR3 protein. TCRdb's processing, not the study's, gives the V and J calls here. The sample consists of over 95,000 distinct CDR3 sequences, approximately 19% of them appearing once. This clonotype was found a few times. Its specificity is unknown. This receptor was obtained from a human donor in good health.

The CDR3 DNA reads TGTGCCAGCAGTTCAGCGGGGGCAGCCAAAAACATTCAGTACTTC. It is translated as CASSSAGAAKNIQYF. The chain joins TRBV28 to TRBJ2-4, with 8 bases fitting TRBD2. The CDR3 is 15 amino acids. V shed 4 bases, J shed 0 bases, and the junction held 2 bases outside the gene matches. From germline, CDR1 is MDHEN and CDR2 SYDVKM.